These 14 T cell receptor beta chains share one sample of origin, sequenced in a study of shared clonotypes between healthy human individuals. The method was immunoSEQ multiplex PCR; TCRdb's version includes in-frame clones alone and lacks a portion of them. The sample records over a million clones, around 95% being singletons. The sample was naive CD4+ T cells sorted from blood. Stated subset: CD45RA+ positively selected. Every receptor here comes from a man aged 25 to 40 in good health.

The rearrangement joins TRBV18 to TRBJ1-2; 8 bases agree with TRBD1. The junction had 8 bases not matched to a gene; V was cut back by 3 bases and J by 2 bases. The CDR3 has 16 amino acids. Germline values: CDR1 KGHSH, CDR2 LQKENI. The CDR3 DNA reads as TGTGCCAGCTCACCCGGCGGACAGGGAGCGAACTATGGCTACACCTTC. Amino acids: CASSPGGQGANYGYTF.

The genes are TRBV18 and TRBJ1-2; 7 bases map to TRBD1. CDR1 and CDR2 (germline): KGHSH, LQKENI. Trimming cost V 5 bases and J 8 bases; bases outside gene matches: 5. The CDR3 totals 12 residues. CDR3 sequence: CASSGQAAGYTF. CDR3 DNA sequence: TGTGCCAGCTCAGGACAGGCGGCGGGCTACACCTTC.

The V call is TRBV5-1, the J call TRBJ1-1; no reliable D call. CDR1 and CDR2 (germline): SGHRS, YFSETQ. With 1 base removed from V and 0 bases from J, the gap between germline ends came to 16 bases. This CDR3 is 17 amino acids long. This CDR3 is CASSLSTAGVMNTEAFF. CDR3 sequence (DNA): TGCGCCAGCAGCTTGAGTACAGCAGGCGTCATGAACACTGAAGCTTTCTTT.

This chain uses TRBV5-1 with TRBJ2-7; the match to TRBD2 covers 9 bases. Germline loops: CDR1 SGHRS, CDR2 YFSETQ. Losses at the gene ends were 0 bases for V and 7 bases for J; bases not matched to a gene: 8. The CDR3 consists of 15 residues. This CDR3 reads CASSLASGAFEEQYF. The CDR3 coding sequence is TGCGCCAGCAGCTTGGCTAGCGGGGCCTTCGAAGAGCAGTACTTC.

The chain combines TRBV5-5 with TRBJ2-3; possible D gene TRBD1, 6 bases. The CDR3 runs to 13 residues. Trimming stripped 2 bases from V and 6 bases from J, with 10 bases between. The germline CDR1 and CDR2 sequences are SGHKS and YYEKEE (reference sequence). The CDR3 nucleotides are TGTGCCAGCAGCTTCACAGGGTTTGATACGCAGTATTTT. It translates to CASSFTGFDTQYF.

The chain has TRBV14 and TRBJ2-1; the D gene could be TRBD1 or TRBD2 (5 bases each). The CDR3 is 13 residues long. Between the trimmed V and J ends, which lost 4 bases and 12 bases, there was a span of 16 bases. Germline loops: CDR1 SGHDN, CDR2 FVKESK. In nucleotides, the CDR3 is TGTGCCAGCAGCCTAAACAGCGGCGACAGGCAGTTCTTC. Translation: CASSLNSGDRQFF.

The chain recombines TRBV5-1 with TRBJ2-7; perhaps D is TRBD1 or TRBD2 (5 bases each). Deletions cut 0 bases from V and 2 bases from J, with 12 bases between. This CDR3 has 15 amino acids. Germline V lookup: CDR1 SGHRS, CDR2 YFSETQ. The CDR3 DNA sequence: TGCGCCAGCAGCTTGGATCCAGGGACGACCTACGAGCAGTACTTC. Protein: CASSLDPGTTYEQYF.

This clone came up once. The chain has TRBV7-6 and TRBJ2-1; 8 bases match TRBD2. The CDR3 runs to 15 residues. The junction had 13 bases not matched to a gene; V was cut back by 6 bases and J by 9 bases. CDR1 SGHVS and CDR2 FNYEAQ come from the germline V gene. The CDR3 reads CASSRIPGGHFEQFF. The CDR3 nucleotides are TGTGCCAGCAGTCGAATACCGGGAGGGCATTTTGAGCAGTTCTTC.

V is TRBV5-1 and J is TRBJ1-1; D perhaps matches TRBD1 (5 bases). With 3 bases removed from V and 1 base from J, the gap between germline ends came to 10 bases. This CDR3 has 14 amino acids. Germline V gives CDR1 SGHRS, CDR2 YFSETQ. The CDR3 sequence: CASSWGEWNTEAFF. For the CDR3, the DNA is TGCGCCAGCAGCTGGGGGGAGTGGAACACTGAAGCTTTCTTT.

This chain joins TRBV19 and TRBJ2-1, with 13 bases identical to TRBD2. The V gene's germline CDR1 is LNHDA and CDR2 SQIVND (reference sequence). The CDR3 runs to 15 residues. The V gene end was trimmed by 7 bases and the J gene end by 4 bases; junction bases not matched to a gene: 4. The CDR3 nucleotides read TGTGCCAGTATGGGGGGACTAGCGGGGTACAATGAGCAGTTCTTC. Translating gives CASMGGLAGYNEQFF.

The chain is built from TRBV7-2 and TRBJ2-7; D possibly corresponds to TRBD2 (5 bases). CDR3 length equals 14 residues. V was trimmed by 5 bases and J by 4 bases, leaving 15 bases between them. Germline V gene lookup returns CDR1 SGHTA and CDR2 FQGNSA. CDR3 loop: CASSPLRSGYEQYF. DNA for the CDR3: TGTGCCAGCAGCCCCCTACGGAGCGGTTACGAGCAGTACTTC.

CDR3 sequence reads: CASSLWSNQPQHF. Here the CDR3 DNA reads TGTGCCAGCAGCTTATGGAGCAATCAGCCCCAGCATTTT. The gene calls are TRBV7-2 and TRBJ1-5, with D hard to call. This CDR3 has 13 amino acids. V was trimmed by 2 bases and J by 1 base, leaving 3 bases between them. Germline V gene sequence: CDR1 SGHTA, CDR2 FQGNSA.

This chain links TRBV11-3 with TRBJ2-5; D is perhaps TRBD1 or TRBD2 (6 bases each). The ends were cut back, 5 bases at V and 5 bases at J, with 12 bases in the middle. The CDR3 extends over 13 amino acids. Germline V gene sequence: CDR1 SGHNT, CDR2 YENEEA. The CDR3 region has the DNA TGTGCCAGCAGCGTTGGGGGGCTTGAGACCCAGTACTTC. Its translation: CASSVGGLETQYF. Full variable domain (remainder filled in from reference TRBV11-3 and TRBJ2-5): EAGVVQSPRYKIIEKKQPVAFWCNPISGHNTLYWYLQNLGQGPELLIRYENEEAVDDSQLPKDRFSAERLKGVDSTLKIQPAELGDSAVYLCASSVGGLETQYFGPGTRLLVL.

The chain employs TRBV28 and TRBJ2-2; perhaps TRBD2 as D (7 bases). Germline V CDR1 and CDR2: MDHEN, SYDVKM. V was pared by 4 bases and J by 0 bases, with 24 bases between. CDR3 size: 20 residues. The CDR3 sequence is CASSSVGGVPGHPNTGELFF. The DNA of the CDR3 is TGTGCCAGCAGTTCCGTGGGGGGGGTTCCGGGACACCCGAACACCGGGGAGCTGTTTTTT.